This TCR beta chain derives from a study of T-cell memory formation after mild COVID-19. Study-level findings and limits: Prior to infection, memory already included some responding clones, suggesting cross-reactive memory joined. CD4/CD8 balance characterized clones contracting day 15 to 85, and CD4+ skew characterized later expanders.

MiXCR, run by TCRdb on the 5' RACE reads, gives a single entry per CDR3 protein. The table has almost 550,000 distinct CDR3 sequences, roughly 20% seen once. There are a few counts of this clonotype. Its antigen is unidentified. Germline CDR1 and CDR2: MNHEY and SVGAGI. This CDR3 contains 15 residues. The V and J ends lost 6 bases and 5 bases respectively, with 18 bases between them. Sequencing input: PBMCs or a T cell subset sorted from them (not recorded which). This rearrangement joins TRBV6-5 to TRBJ2-3; a weak D match, TRBD2 (5 bases). This receptor was taken from an adult woman who had mild COVID-19 (a few samples of this study predate the infection). Cell type and time point are not known. The CDR3 DNA follows: TGTGCCAGCAGAGGAGCGGCCGGTGGGGAAGATACGCAGTATTTT. This translates into CASRGAAGGEDTQYF.